This T cell receptor beta chain is drawn from a study of a mutant IDH1 vaccine in newly diagnosed glioma. Time point noted: week 11, during vaccination. In every dose of vaccine, 300 ug of mutant IDH1 20-mer peptide was given alongside topical imiquimod. Trimming cost V 6 bases and J 4 bases; bases outside gene matches: 8. Germline V gene data show CDR1 as SEHNR and CDR2 as FQNEAQ (reference sequence). The CDR3 totals 15 residues. Turning to this clone: Its antigen is currently unknown.

Produced via immunoSEQ multiplex PCR; TCRdb's table is partial and in-frame only. The sample has about 60,000 clones, approximately 80% seen once. This TCR was recovered from a man younger than 40 with glioma. The V call is TRBV7-9, the J call TRBJ1-1, with TRBD1 matching over 10 bases. Specimen: PBMCs, collected from a glioma patient whose treatment included an IDH1 peptide vaccine. For the CDR3, the DNA is TGTGCCAGCAGTTATCGACAGGGGGCGAGCACTGAAGCTTTCTTT. Its translation is CASSYRQGASTEAFF.